The 24 T cell receptor beta chains reported below all come from one sample, sequenced in a study of radiation and T cells in renal cell carcinoma. The time point denotes: blood 2 weeks post-SBRT. Treatment reported: 15 Gy SBRT to primary tumor, nephrectomy 4 weeks later. Clones were read by immunoSEQ multiplex PCR, and TCRdb kept only the in-frame ones, dropping some. The repertoire includes some 120,000 clones, 88% of them detected once, and about 5.6% sits in the top ten. Here the sequenced sample was blood, taken from a patient whose treatment included radiotherapy and nephrectomy. These receptors were obtained from a woman in her sixties or seventies with renal cell carcinoma.

V usage is TRBV7-9 and J usage is TRBJ2-7; TRBD1 agrees at 8 bases. The CDR3 contains 14 residues. V trimming: 1 base; J trimming: 5 bases; junction bases outside the gene matches: 4. Germline loops: CDR1 SEHNR, CDR2 FQNEAQ (reference sequence). This CDR3 reads CASSLETGDDEQYF. CDR3 in DNA: TGTGCCAGCAGCTTAGAGACAGGGGACGACGAGCAGTACTTC.

V and J are TRBV6-5 and TRBJ1-1; D remains ambiguous. The germline gives CDR1 MNHEY, CDR2 SVGAGI. Trimming pared 0 bases from V and 6 bases from J, leaving 14 bases between. This CDR3 comprises 15 residues. CDR3 loop: CASSYSTGVLAEAFF. CDR3 DNA sequence: TGTGCCAGCAGTTACTCGACTGGGGTTCTGGCTGAAGCTTTCTTT.

This clone was observed a single time. The genes are TRBV7-8 and TRBJ1-1, with D hard to call. The CDR3 is made up of 13 amino acids. Germline assignment: CDR1 SGHVS and CDR2 FQNEAQ. Trimming removed 6 bases from V and 5 bases from J, with 13 bases in between. CDR3 protein: CASRKWEWTEAFF. The CDR3 region has the DNA TGTGCCAGCAGAAAGTGGGAGTGGACTGAAGCTTTCTTT.

The chain combines TRBV5-1 with TRBJ2-1, with 7 bases identical to TRBD1. Germline CDR1 SGHRS, CDR2 YFSETQ. The CDR3 has 14 amino acids. V dropped 3 bases and J dropped 5; count of bases not matched to a gene: 5. The CDR3 DNA follows: TGCGCCAGCAGCTCATCGGGACAGAACAATGAGCAGTTCTTC. This encodes CASSSSGQNNEQFF.

In DNA form, the CDR3 reads TGTGCCAGCTCACCGGTTGCCCGGACGCCAACCTACGAGCAGTACTTC. Encoded protein: CASSPVARTPTYEQYF. The gene calls are TRBV18 and TRBJ2-7; D unresolved. Trimming took 3 bases from V and 2 from J, leaving 17 bases between them. CDR1 and CDR2 (germline): KGHSH, LQKENI. The CDR3 contains 16 residues.

The rearrangement joins TRBV15 to TRBJ1-3; 11 nucleotides align to TRBD1. After removal of 0 bases from V and 16 bases from J, the junction contained 14 bases not matched to a gene. The CDR3 is 16 residues long. CDR1 is LNHNV and CDR2 is YYDKDF in the germline V gene (reference sequence). The CDR3 sequence is CATSREGLGQGGPFYF. DNA of the CDR3: TGTGCCACCAGCAGAGAGGGTTTGGGACAGGGGGGTCCTTTCTATTTT.

This clone showed up just a few times. The CDR3 bases are TGTGCCAGCTCACCACCGTCCGGGGTGGTCACTGAAGCTTTCTTT. Encoded protein: CASSPPSGVVTEAFF. The rearrangement uses TRBV18 and TRBJ1-1; D is undetermined. The CDR3 runs to 15 residues. In germline, CDR1 is KGHSH, CDR2 LQKENI. Trimming removed 0 bases at V and 4 bases at J, with 12 bases between.

This clone was observed a single time. The V gene is TRBV5-4, the J gene TRBJ2-7; D perhaps matches TRBD2 (7 bases). The CDR3 is 17 residues long. The germline V and J ends were trimmed by 6 bases and 6 bases, with 28 bases remaining between them. Germline V lookup: CDR1 SGHNT, CDR2 YYREEE (reference sequence). CDR3 DNA sequence: TGTGCCAGCACCAAGGTTGGCCGGGGGGCCCATCCCACCGAGCAGTACTTC. Translating gives CASTKVGRGAHPTEQYF.

The genes are TRBV6-5 and TRBJ2-5; TRBD1 might be the D (6 bases). Germline lookup yields CDR1 MNHEY and CDR2 SVGAGI. The CDR3 covers 14 residues. The V gene lost 2 bases and the J gene lost 4 bases, with 11 bases spanning the gap. CDR3 nucleotide sequence: TGTGCCAGCAGTTACAGTTTAGGGGGAGAGACCCAGTACTTC. Residues: CASSYSLGGETQYF.

The rearrangement joins TRBV6-6 to TRBJ2-1, with D perhaps given as TRBD1 or TRBD2 (5 bases each). CDR3 length: 16 amino acids. Germline loops: CDR1 MNHNY, CDR2 SVGAGI (reference sequence). The V end was cut by 8 bases, the J end by 3 bases, with 20 bases between. CDR3 protein: CASRSHRPGSYNEQFF. CDR3 in DNA: TGTGCCAGCCGTTCCCATCGGCCAGGGAGCTACAATGAGCAGTTCTTC.

The chain recombines TRBV19 with TRBJ2-7, with D perhaps TRBD1 or TRBD2 (6 bases each). Germline CDR1 LNHDA, CDR2 SQIVND (reference sequence). This CDR3 is 14 amino acids long. V lost 4 bases and J lost 0, with 10 bases in between. DNA for the CDR3: TGTGCCAGTAGTAGGAGGGGGGACTCCTACGAGCAGTACTTC. Amino acids: CASSRRGDSYEQYF.

Of note for this clone: Different DNA sequences within this sample yield the same CDR3. The V and J genes are TRBV6-5 and TRBJ1-5; D call uncertain. This CDR3 contains 16 residues. Trimming removed 2 bases from V and 0 bases from J, with 11 bases in between. The V gene's germline CDR1 is MNHEY and CDR2 SVGAGI. The CDR3 spells CASSYGGRYSNQPQHF. DNA of the CDR3: TGTGCCAGCAGTTACGGAGGCAGATATAGCAATCAGCCCCAGCATTTT.

The chain has TRBV7-9 and TRBJ2-1; TRBD2 matches at 7 bases. Germline V CDR1 and CDR2: SEHNR, FQNEAQ (reference sequence). Germline trimming cut 1 base from V and 6 bases from J; bases unmatched to any gene: 3. The CDR3 is 14 amino acids. The CDR3 region is CASSLVQRGNEQFF. The CDR3 coding sequence is TGTGCCAGCAGCTTAGTACAGCGGGGCAATGAGCAGTTCTTC.

The chain combines TRBV6-5 with TRBJ1-2, with 7 nucleotides matching TRBD1. Germline-derived CDR1 and CDR2 are MNHEY and SVGAGI. The CDR3 has 13 residues. V lost 4 bases, J lost 4 bases, and 3 bases stayed unmatched. The CDR3 region is CASSSGDSYGYTF. DNA for the CDR3: TGTGCCAGCAGTTCCGGGGACAGCTATGGCTACACCTTC.

The rearrangement uses TRBV19 and TRBJ1-4, with TRBD1 identical over 9 bases. Germline V CDR1 and CDR2: LNHDA, SQIVND (reference sequence). The CDR3 length is 15 residues. V was clipped by 5 bases and J by 5 bases; unmatched bases: 6. CDR3 residues: CASSVSGTGNEKLFF. In nucleotides, the CDR3 is TGTGCCAGTAGTGTATCCGGGACAGGGAATGAAAAACTGTTTTTT.

The chain carries TRBV7-9 and TRBJ1-1; D is perhaps TRBD1 (6 bases). The CDR3 totals 14 residues. V was cut by 4 bases and J by 2 bases, with 11 bases left in between. Germline V CDR1 and CDR2: SEHNR, FQNEAQ (reference sequence). In nucleotides, the CDR3 is TGTGCCAGCAGCTCACAGGGTGCAAACACTGAAGCTTTCTTT. It codes for CASSSQGANTEAFF. The entire variable domain, with the rest obtained from reference TRBV7-9 and TRBJ1-1, is as follows: DTGVSQNPRHKITKRGQNVTFRCDPISEHNRLYWYRQTLGQGPEFLTYFQNEAQLEKSRLLSDRFSAERPKGSFSTLEIQRTEQGDSAMYLCASSSQGANTEAFFGQGTRLTVV.

This rearrangement joins TRBV9 to TRBJ2-3, with a tentative D call TRBD2 (7 bases). Germline CDR1 is SGDLS and CDR2 is YYNGEE. V was cut by 0 bases and J by 1 base, with 21 bases left in between. This CDR3 has 19 residues. CDR3 region: CASSVGGKWGGGRTDTQYF. As DNA, the CDR3 is TGTGCCAGCAGCGTAGGTGGTAAATGGGGCGGGGGCCGCACAGATACGCAGTATTTT.

V gene TRBV9 combines with J gene TRBJ1-3; 7 bases line up with TRBD1. V was clipped by 0 bases and J by 2 bases; unmatched bases: 5. This CDR3 comprises 16 residues. In germline, CDR1 is SGDLS, CDR2 YYNGEE. CDR3 nucleotide sequence: TGTGCCAGCAGCGTAGTGGACAGGTGGACTGGAAACACCATATATTTT. Its translation: CASSVVDRWTGNTIYF.

This clone was observed once. The V gene is TRBV11-2, the J gene TRBJ2-7; TRBD2 agrees at 9 bases. The CDR3 has 15 amino acids. Per germline, CDR1 SGHAT and CDR2 FQNNGV. Losses at the gene ends were 5 bases for V and 2 bases for J; bases not matched to a gene: 7. The CDR3 coding sequence is TGTGCCAGCAGCCCTGGGGCTAGCGGGGCCTACGAGCAGTACTTC. Protein product: CASSPGASGAYEQYF.

This chain connects TRBV11-3 to TRBJ1-2; a possible D gene is TRBD1 (5 bases). This CDR3 has 13 residues. CDR1 SGHNT and CDR2 YENEEA come from the germline V gene. The V and J ends lost 3 bases and 13 bases respectively, with 18 bases between them. The CDR3 coding sequence is TGTGCCAGCAGCTTTAAGGGACCCCTCTTCGGCACCTTC. It yields the protein CASSFKGPLFGTF.

This clone came up a few times. The V gene is TRBV2, the J gene TRBJ2-5; no reliable D call. The CDR3 totals 11 residues. Germline V gene sequence: CDR1 SNHLY, CDR2 FYNNEI. Trimming took 1 base from V and 4 from J, leaving 1 base between them. This CDR3 reads CASSEGETQYF. The CDR3 bases are TGTGCCAGCAGTGAAGGAGAGACCCAGTACTTC.

In this sample, this clone turned up once. The chain combines TRBV6-6 with TRBJ1-6, with D perhaps TRBD1 (5 bases). CDR1 is MNHNY, CDR2 SVGAGI, per germline (reference sequence). V was pared by 4 bases and J by 9 bases, with 19 bases between. CDR3 length: 16 residues. In DNA, the CDR3 is TGTGCCAGCAGTTCAGGGACCCCATCGAGACCTTCACCCCTCCACTTT. Its protein product is CASSSGTPSRPSPLHF.

This clone was found once. The genes are TRBV29-1 and TRBJ2-1; D unresolved. The CDR3 covers 13 residues. The germline CDR1 and CDR2 sequences are SQVTM and ANQGSEA. The V and J ends lost 6 bases and 10 bases respectively, with 19 bases between them. The CDR3 here is CSVPGTPMGEQFF. CDR3 nucleotides: TGCAGCGTCCCGGGTACACCTATGGGGGAGCAGTTCTTC.

This clone was seen a single time. The genes are TRBV15 and TRBJ2-7, with a weak D call TRBD1 (6 bases). The CDR3 length is 13 residues. In germline, CDR1 is LNHNV, CDR2 YYDKDF (reference sequence). V shed 4 bases and J shed 3 bases, with 10 bases lying between them. The CDR3 here is CATSIGDIYEQYF. Here the CDR3 DNA reads TGTGCCACCAGCATAGGGGACATCTACGAGCAGTACTTC.